Listed below are T cell receptor beta chains from one sample, sequenced in a study of T cells in localized non-small cell lung cancer. Here immunoSEQ multiplex PCR was the method, and the copy in TCRdb shows in-frame clones only, minus some. The sample has approximately 37,000 clones, around 86% seen once; the top ten hold 3.5% to 4%. This sample comprised peripheral blood, obtained before any cancer treatment. The origin of the receptors is a man aged 18 to 50 with stage I lung adenocarcinoma. CDR3s include the opening cysteine and the closing phenylalanine or tryptophan. D genes are given only for firm matches. The listing skips clone size in some rows; elsewhere it reads once, few, many or a size class.

cdr3_nt	cdr3_aa	d_call	j_call	clone_size	v_call
TGTGCCAGCAGCTTGGACCCCAGGGGTACCGAGCAGTACTTC	CASSLDPRGTEQYF	NA	TRBJ2-7	NA	TRBV5-4
TGTGCCACCAGCAGAGATCGAGGGGCTGAAGCTTTCTTT	CATSRDRGAEAFF	NA	TRBJ1-1	NA	TRBV15
TGTGCCAGCAGTTCCGACAGGGGGCCTGACTATGGCTACACCTTC	CASSSDRGPDYGYTF	TRBD1	TRBJ1-2	NA	TRBV28
TGTGCCAGTAGTGTCCAGGGAGGAGGCTACACCTTC	CASSVQGGGYTF	NA	TRBJ1-2	NA	TRBV19
TGCGCCAGCAGCCAAGTCGGGACGGGGGCCTATGGCTACACCTTC	CASSQVGTGAYGYTF	NA	TRBJ1-2	few	TRBV4-1
TGTGCCTGGAGTAAAGGCTCTGGAAACACCATATATTTT	CAWSKGSGNTIYF	NA	TRBJ1-3	few	TRBV30
TGTGCCACCAGCAGAGATCACCCTGTCTCCTACGAGCAGTACTTC	CATSRDHPVSYEQYF	NA	TRBJ2-7	NA	TRBV15
TGCGCCAGCATGCGGGGGGGTAATGAAAAACTGTTTTTT	CASMRGGNEKLFF	NA	TRBJ1-4	NA	TRBV5-1
TGTGCCAGCTCACGGGACAGGCAAGAGACCCAGTACTTC	CASSRDRQETQYF	TRBD1	TRBJ2-5	NA	TRBV18
TGTGCCAGCAGTGACTTCCGGAATCAGCCCCAGCATTTT	CASSDFRNQPQHF	NA	TRBJ1-5	NA	TRBV2
TGCGCCAGCAGCTCGACGGGCGACTATGGCTACACCTTC	CASSSTGDYGYTF	NA	TRBJ1-2	once	TRBV5-1
TGCGCCAGCAGCCAAGAGTCCTCAGGGCGGGGGGGCAAAGATACGCAGTATTTT	CASSQESSGRGGKDTQYF	TRBD2	TRBJ2-3	NA	TRBV4-3
TGTGCCAGCAGCTCAACAGGGGCGGGCAATGAGCAGTTCTTC	CASSSTGAGNEQFF	TRBD1	TRBJ2-1	NA	TRBV7-3
TGTGCCAGCAGCCCGACTAGCGGCTACGAGCAGTACTTC	CASSPTSGYEQYF	TRBD2	TRBJ2-7	NA	TRBV7-6
TGTGCCAGTAGTATGAGGGATATGGCGCAGTTCTTC	CASSMRDMAQFF	NA	TRBJ2-1	NA	TRBV19
TGTGCCAGCAGTTTATGGACAGGTAGCAATCAGCCCCAGCATTTT	CASSLWTGSNQPQHF	TRBD1	TRBJ1-5	NA	TRBV6-5
TGTGCCAGCAGTCTCGCGACTAGCGACGTGAGGGAGCAGTACTTC	CASSLATSDVREQYF	TRBD2	TRBJ2-7	NA	TRBV28
TGTGCCAGCAGCTTAACTGCAGGACTAGGAACTAATGAAAAACTGTTTTTT	CASSLTAGLGTNEKLFF	NA	TRBJ1-4	NA	TRBV13
TGCGCCAGCAGCCGGGTGACAGGTTACAATCAGCCCCAGCATTTT	CASSRVTGYNQPQHF	NA	TRBJ1-5	NA	TRBV4-3
TGCAGCGTTGTGGGAGGGTTCATGAACACTGAAGCTTTCTTT	CSVVGGFMNTEAFF	NA	TRBJ1-1	NA	TRBV29-1
TGTGCCAGCAGCCCTCCCCCCGGGACAGTTTCTTCCTACGAGCAGTACTTC	CASSPPPGTVSSYEQYF	TRBD1	TRBJ2-7	NA	TRBV7-9
TGTGCCAGCAGCGAGGCGGACATTAGCAATCAGCCCCAGCATTTT	CASSEADISNQPQHF	NA	TRBJ1-5	NA	TRBV5-5